A selection of T cell receptor beta chains follows, all from one sample in a study of cytomegalovirus exposure and HLA in healthy donors. This table comes from immunoSEQ multiplex PCR, and its TCRdb copy is limited to in-frame clones, with some not included. This table has about 140,000 clones, around 10% appearing once. Sequencing was performed on PBMCs. The source of these receptors is a male donor in good health and CMV-seronegative. Each CDR3 is given with its conserved first and last residue. A D gene is named only where the DNA matches it firmly. Some rows mark clone size as missing; the rest say once, few, many or name a class of expanded clone.

J gene | D gene | V gene | clone size | CDR3 length | CDR3 DNA | CDR3 protein
TRBJ1-3 | . | TRBV4-1 | few | 16 | TGCGCCAGCAGCCAAGACGGGGAACTCTCTGGAAACACCATATATTTT | CASSQDGELSGNTIYF
TRBJ2-7 | . | TRBV19 | few | 14 | TGTGCCAGTAGTATTCACAGGGCCGACTACGAGCAGTACTTC | CASSIHRADYEQYF
TRBJ1-2 | TRBD1 | TRBV28 | . | 14 | TGTGCCAGCAGGCCCAGGGGGCGCGAGGATGGCTACACCTTC | CASRPRGREDGYTF
TRBJ2-6 | . | TRBV7-9 | . | 15 | TGTGCCAGCGCATCAGGGGTGGGGGGGGCCAACGTCCTGACTTTC | CASASGVGGANVLTF
TRBJ1-3 | . | TRBV6-1 | . | 15 | TGTGCCAGCAGTTCGGACAGCGGACGTGGAAACACCATATATTTT | CASSSDSGRGNTIYF
TRBJ1-4 | TRBD1 | TRBV7-9 | . | 18 | TGTGCCAGCAGTTCTCATCGGACAGGAAGGTCAACTAATGAAAAACTGTTTTTT | CASSSHRTGRSTNEKLFF
TRBJ1-3 | . | TRBV28 | few | 14 | TGTGCCAGCAGCGTAGGGGATTCTGGAAACACCATATATTTT | CASSVGDSGNTIYF
TRBJ1-1 | . | TRBV28 | . | 12 | TGTGCCAGCAGTTTATTCCCCAGGGTGGCTTTCTTT | CASSLFPRVAFF
TRBJ2-7 | TRBD1 | TRBV28 | . | 13 | TGTGCCAGCAGTTGGACAGGGAACCACGAGCAGTACTTC | CASSWTGNHEQYF
TRBJ2-2 | . | TRBV4-1 | . | 16 | TGCGCCAGCAGCCAGGCCAATCTGATTGCCACCGGGGAGCTGTTTTTT | CASSQANLIATGELFF
TRBJ2-3 | . | TRBV7-3 | few | 13 | TGTGCCAGCAGCCTCCGACTGACAGATACGCAGTATTTT | CASSLRLTDTQYF
TRBJ1-2 | . | TRBV6-5 | few | 13 | TGTGCCAGCAGCCATAGTCCAGCGGGCGGCTACACCTTC | CASSHSPAGGYTF
TRBJ1-4 | TRBD1 | TRBV2 | . | 14 | TGTGCCAGCAGCCTGACAGGGGGTAATGAAAAACTGTTTTTT | CASSLTGGNEKLFF
TRBJ2-3 | TRBD1 | TRBV28 | . | 15 | TGTGCCAGCAGCAGGACAGGGGGAGGCACAGATACGCAGTATTTT | CASSRTGGGTDTQYF
TRBJ1-2 | . | TRBV19 | . | 13 | TGTGCCAGTAGTACCTGGACAGATTATGGCTACACCTTC | CASSTWTDYGYTF
TRBJ1-5 | . | TRBV5-4 | . | 13 | TGTGCCAGCAGCTTGGAACAGGGAAAGCCCCAGCATTTT | CASSLEQGKPQHF
TRBJ1-3 | . | TRBV7-2 | few | 15 | TGTGCCAGCAGCTTACGGGGGAGCTCTGGAAACACCATATATTTT | CASSLRGSSGNTIYF
TRBJ1-1 | TRBD1 | TRBV30 | . | 12 | TGTGCCTGGACCGACAGGGGGAATGAAGCTTTCTTT | CAWTDRGNEAFF
TRBJ2-5 | . | TRBV6-5 | . | 13 | TGTGCCAGCAGGGCGGGACTCCACGCGGAGCAGTACTTC | CASRAGLHAEQYF
TRBJ2-7 | TRBD2 | TRBV10-3 | . | 14 | TGTGCCATCAGTACTAGCGGGGGTGGCTACGAGCAGTACTTC | CAISTSGGGYEQYF
TRBJ2-5 | TRBD2 | TRBV7-3 | . | 17 | TGTGCCAGCAGCCAGGGCCAACGGACTAGCGGGGGAGAGACCCAGTACTTC | CASSQGQRTSGGETQYF
TRBJ2-2 | . | TRBV12-5 | few | 17 | TGTGCTAGTGGTTTGTTAAGGGGCGGTCTAGGCACCGGGGAGCTGTTTTTT | CASGLLRGGLGTGELFF
TRBJ2-1 | TRBD2 | TRBV27 | few | 17 | TGTGCCAGCAGTAGCTATTATCGGACTAGCCGGACCAATGAGCAGTTCTTC | CASSSYYRTSRTNEQFF
TRBJ2-7 | TRBD1 | TRBV6-5 | . | 14 | TGTGCCAGCAGTTACGCCGGACAGGGCAACGAGCAGTACTTC | CASSYAGQGNEQYF
TRBJ2-3 | . | TRBV10-3 | . | 14 | TGTGCCATCAGTGAGGGACAGATCCCAGATACGCAGTATTTT | CAISEGQIPDTQYF
TRBJ2-7 | . | TRBV6-6 | . | 12 | TGTGCCAGCAGTCACGCAGTTTACGAGCAGTACTTC | CASSHAVYEQYF
TRBJ2-1 | TRBD2 | TRBV9 | . | 15 | TGTGCCAGCAGTTTTTCTAGCGGGAGTTACAATGAGCAGTTCTTC | CASSFSSGSYNEQFF
TRBJ2-3 | . | TRBV6-5 | . | 15 | TGTGCCAGCAGCCTCGGGGAGGGGGGTACAGATACGCAGTATTTT | CASSLGEGGTDTQYF
TRBJ2-1 | TRBD2 | TRBV4-2 | few | 20 | TGTGCCAGCAGCCCAACCAGGGCTAGCGGGGGGCAAAGCTCCTACAATGAGCAGTTCTTC | CASSPTRASGGQSSYNEQFF
TRBJ1-5 | . | TRBV4-3 | few | 14 | TGCGCCAGCAGCCAAGAACATTTCGCGGGTTCTCAGCATTTT | CASSQEHFAGSQHF
TRBJ1-1 | TRBD1 | TRBV4-3 | . | 15 | TGCGCCAGCAGCCAAGATGGACAGGTGAACACTGAAGCTTTCTTT | CASSQDGQVNTEAFF
TRBJ2-5 | TRBD2 | TRBV7-9 | . | 18 | TGTGCCAGCAGCTTAGGAACTAGCGGGAGTATGTTCCTAGAGACCCAGTACTTC | CASSLGTSGSMFLETQYF
TRBJ2-6 | . | TRBV4-3 | . | 17 | TGCGCCAGCAGCCAAGGAGGAGTGTACTCTGGGGCCAACGTCCTGACTTTC | CASSQGGVYSGANVLTF
TRBJ2-3 | TRBD1 | TRBV6-6 | few | 16 | TGCGTCGTTTCCAGGACAGGGGGCCCCAGGTCAGATACGCAGTATTTT | CVVSRTGGPRSDTQYF
TRBJ1-3 | . | TRBV27 | . | 12 | TGTGCCAGCAGTTCCCCGGGAAACACCATATATTTT | CASSSPGNTIYF
TRBJ1-1 | . | TRBV27 | few | 16 | TGTGCCAGCAGTTTCGCTTTGGCGGGAATGAACACTGAAGCTTTCTTT | CASSFALAGMNTEAFF
TRBJ1-1 | TRBD1 | TRBV28 | few | 13 | TGTGCCAGCAGAGGGACAGGATACACTGAAGCTTTCTTT | CASRGTGYTEAFF
TRBJ1-2 | . | TRBV5-6 | few | 15 | TGTGCCAGCAGCTTGGGACAGGACTCTAACTATGGCTACACCTTC | CASSLGQDSNYGYTF
TRBJ2-1 | TRBD2 | TRBV5-1 | few | 17 | TGCGCCAGCAGCTCCCATATGTTAGCGGGAACCTACAATGAGCAGTTCTTC | CASSSHMLAGTYNEQFF
TRBJ2-1 | . | TRBV28 | . | 14 | TGTGCCAGCAGTTTACTGACAGTTTACAATGAGCAGTTCTTC | CASSLLTVYNEQFF
TRBJ2-4 | . | TRBV5-6 | few | 18 | TGTGCCAGCAGCTTGATCGTTCCTGGGGAGATCGCCAAAAACATTCAGTACTTC | CASSLIVPGEIAKNIQYF
TRBJ2-7 | . | TRBV7-2 | . | 14 | TGTGCCAGCAGCCGCGAAACAGGCGCCTACGAGCAGTACTTC | CASSRETGAYEQYF
TRBJ1-3 | . | TRBV2 | many | 15 | TGTGCCAGCGTAGAACGGTGGTTAACTGGAAACACCATATATTTT | CASVERWLTGNTIYF
TRBJ1-1 | . | TRBV18 | . | 16 | TGTGCCAGCTCACCACCAAATAGCGGAGGGAGCACTGAAGCTTTCTTT | CASSPPNSGGSTEAFF
TRBJ1-1 | . | TRBV27 | few | 14 | TGTGCCAGCAGCCGGGGACACACGAACACTGAAGCTTTCTTT | CASSRGHTNTEAFF
TRBJ2-7 | TRBD2 | TRBV4-1 | . | 18 | TGCGCCAGCAGCCAAGGGCCGGGACTAGCGGGATCGCAGGACGAGCAGTACTTC | CASSQGPGLAGSQDEQYF
TRBJ2-3 | . | TRBV5-1 | few | 15 | TGCGCCAGCAGCGCCCAGACTAGATCCACAGATACGCAGTATTTT | CASSAQTRSTDTQYF
TRBJ2-5 | TRBD1 | TRBV27 | few | 14 | TGTGCCAGCAGTCGTGCAGGGGGATTGGAGACCCAGTACTTC | CASSRAGGLETQYF
TRBJ2-5 | . | TRBV28 | . | 12 | TGTGCCAGCACCATGGCCGGGGAGACCCAGTACTTC | CASTMAGETQYF
TRBJ2-6 | . | TRBV19 | few | 16 | TGTGCCAGTAATCGAAAGTTAGTCTCTGGGGCCAACGTCCTGACTTTC | CASNRKLVSGANVLTF
TRBJ2-1 | TRBD2 | TRBV7-2 | . | 15 | TGTGCCAGCAGCTTATATAGCGGGGCCTACAATGAGCAGTTCTTC | CASSLYSGAYNEQFF
TRBJ1-2 | TRBD1 | TRBV5-6 | . | 14 | TGTGCCAGCAGCAGGGACAGGGCTAACTATGGCTACACCTTC | CASSRDRANYGYTF
TRBJ2-3 | . | TRBV7-3 | . | 13 | TGTGCCAGCAGCTTTCGAGGCACAGATACGCAGTATTTT | CASSFRGTDTQYF
TRBJ2-7 | . | TRBV4-3 | few | 15 | TGCGCCAGCAGCCAAGATCTGGCTAGATCCTACGAGCAGTACTTC | CASSQDLARSYEQYF
TRBJ2-7 | TRBD2 | TRBV28 | . | 14 | TGTGCCAGTCTAGCGGGAGACTACTCCTACGAGCAGTACTTC | CASLAGDYSYEQYF